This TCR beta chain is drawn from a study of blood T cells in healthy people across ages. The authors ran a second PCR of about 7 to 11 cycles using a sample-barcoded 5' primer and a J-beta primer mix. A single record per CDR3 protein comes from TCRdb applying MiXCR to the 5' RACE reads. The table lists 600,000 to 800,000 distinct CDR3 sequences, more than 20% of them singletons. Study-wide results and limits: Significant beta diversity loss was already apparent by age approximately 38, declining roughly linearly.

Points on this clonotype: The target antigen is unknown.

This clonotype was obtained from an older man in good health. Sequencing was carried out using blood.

Here the CDR3 DNA reads TGTGCCAGCAGCGTAGAGGGGCCTGACGTCCATGGGCAGTTCTTC. This sequence encodes CASSVEGPDVHGQFF. The chain links TRBV9 to TRBJ2-1; TRBD1 is a possible D gene (5 bases). The CDR3 spans 15 residues. Germline V lookup: CDR1 SGDLS, CDR2 YYNGEE. Trimming pared 0 bases from V and 12 bases from J, leaving 19 bases between.